Presented here are 15 T cell receptor beta chains from one specimen sequenced in a study of PD-1 blockade in classical Hodgkin lymphoma. Assay: immunoSEQ multiplex PCR; the TCRdb copy retains only in-frame clones and omits some. Among tens of thousands of clones listed, 70% to 90% were seen once. Described time point: newly diagnosed, previously untreated cHL patient sample. Magnetic negative selection was used to purify CD4+ T cells from thawed PBMCs. The source material was CD4+ T cells from blood. The origin of the receptors is a human donor with classical Hodgkin lymphoma.

This chain links TRBV28 with TRBJ2-7, with a possible D match to TRBD2 (6 bases). V was cut by 10 bases and J by 2 bases, with 15 bases left in between. CDR1 MDHEN and CDR2 SYDVKM come from the germline V gene. The CDR3 loop spans 13 amino acids. CDR3 residues: CATLEGGTYEQYF. The CDR3 DNA reads as TGTGCCACCCTGGAGGGCGGAACCTACGAGCAGTACTTC.

The chain recombines TRBV29-1 with TRBJ2-7; 10 nucleotides line up with TRBD2. Germline-derived CDR1 and CDR2 are SQVTM and ANQGSEA. V shed 6 bases and J 3 bases; nucleotides not matched to a gene: 5. The CDR3 has 13 amino acids. The CDR3 spells CSVVAGGHYEQYF. DNA of the CDR3: TGCAGCGTAGTAGCGGGGGGACACTACGAGCAGTACTTC.

The chain carries TRBV7-2 and TRBJ2-2; D remains unclear. Germline V gene data show CDR1 as SGHTA and CDR2 as FQGNSA. The CDR3 runs 15 residues. V was clipped by 0 bases and J by 5 bases, with 10 bases between them. CDR3 sequence (DNA): TGTGCCAGCAGCTTAGCCCCTGTGAATACCGGGGAGCTGTTTTTT. It specifies CASSLAPVNTGELFF.

The CDR3 sequence: CASSRTGGLAGELFF. CDR3 DNA: TGTGCCAGCAGCCGGACAGGGGGACTCGCCGGGGAGCTGTTTTTT. The rearrangement links TRBV28 to TRBJ2-2; 10 bases fit TRBD1. CDR1 is MDHEN and CDR2 is SYDVKM in the germline V gene. The CDR3 runs to 15 residues. V was pared by 6 bases and J by 6 bases, with 7 bases of the junction left unmatched.

V gene TRBV29-1 combines with J gene TRBJ2-3; D uncertain. The CDR3 has 13 residues. Trimming removed 7 bases at V and 0 bases at J, with 11 bases between. Germline V gives CDR1 SQVTM, CDR2 ANQGSEA. In DNA, the CDR3 is TGCAGCGCTTTGGCTGGGAGCACAGATACGCAGTATTTT. The encoded protein is CSALAGSTDTQYF.

V gene TRBV4-3 combines with J gene TRBJ2-1; unclear D gene. The CDR3 consists of 15 residues. Germline-derived CDR1 and CDR2 are LGHNA and YSLEER. The V end lost 1 base, the J end lost 9 bases, and 16 bases lay between the germline ends. CDR3 DNA: TGCGCCAGCAGCCAAGTAGGTGGGCTGATGGGTGAGCAGTTCTTC. It yields the protein CASSQVGGLMGEQFF.

This chain uses TRBV29-1 with TRBJ1-2, with 8 bases fitting TRBD1. J was trimmed by 1 base and V by 4 bases; bases with no gene match: 8. The germline CDR1 and CDR2 sequences are SQVTM and ANQGSEA. CDR3 length: 15 residues. This chain's CDR3 is CSVAGTGYGNYGYTF. The DNA of the CDR3 is TGCAGCGTTGCCGGGACAGGTTACGGTAACTATGGCTACACCTTC.

This chain uses TRBV5-5 with TRBJ2-7; TRBD2 aligns across 9 bases. The CDR3 totals 13 residues. V was pared by 6 bases and J by 1 base, with 2 bases of the junction left unmatched. Germline CDR1 is SGHKS and CDR2 is YYEKEE (reference sequence). DNA for the CDR3: TGTGCCAGCACCCTAGCGGGATCCTACGAGCAGTACTTC. Amino acid sequence: CASTLAGSYEQYF.

The chain uses TRBV19 and TRBJ1-2; 10 bases match TRBD1. J was trimmed by 7 bases and V by 7 bases; bases with no gene match: 9. Germline V gives CDR1 LNHDA, CDR2 SQIVND (reference sequence). CDR3 length: 14 amino acids. The CDR3 coding sequence is TGTGCCAGTACTCCAGACAGGGGGCTAGTTGGCTACACCTTC. Its protein is CASTPDRGLVGYTF.

The chain links TRBV19 to TRBJ2-3; unclear D gene. Germline-derived CDR1 and CDR2 are LNHDA and SQIVND (reference sequence). Trimming pared 3 bases from V and 4 bases from J, leaving 8 bases between. The CDR3 loop spans 13 amino acids. The CDR3 DNA is TGTGCCAGTAGTATTCTACAATCAGATACGCAGTATTTT. This encodes CASSILQSDTQYF. The full variable domain, its missing parts supplied by reference TRBV19 and TRBJ2-3, is DGGITQSPKYLFRKEGQNVTLSCEQNLNHDAMYWYRQDPGQGLRLIYYSQIVNDFQKGDIAEGYSVSREKKESFPLTVTSAQKNPTAFYLCASSILQSDTQYFGPGTRLTVL.

V and J are TRBV7-8 and TRBJ2-4; possible D gene TRBD1, 6 bases. Germline lookup yields CDR1 SGHVS and CDR2 FQNEAQ. The CDR3 runs to 12 residues. Trimming left V 5 bases short and J 10 bases short, with 12 bases between. This chain's CDR3 is CASSQGLGIQYF. The CDR3 nucleotides read TGTGCCAGCAGCCAGGGGTTAGGGATTCAGTACTTC.

The rearrangement uses TRBV19 and TRBJ2-7; maybe TRBD1 (5 bases). Germline CDR1 is LNHDA and CDR2 is SQIVND (reference sequence). The CDR3 consists of 15 residues. V was cut by 10 bases and J by 0 bases, with 19 bases left in between. The CDR3 loop reads CATPNLTELSYEQYF. Here the CDR3 DNA reads TGTGCCACCCCGAACCTGACAGAGCTCTCCTACGAGCAGTACTTC. Filled out from reference TRBV19 and TRBJ2-7, the complete variable domain reads DGGITQSPKYLFRKEGQNVTLSCEQNLNHDAMYWYRQDPGQGLRLIYYSQIVNDFQKGDIAEGYSVSREKKESFPLTVTSAQKNPTAFYLCATPNLTELSYEQYFGPGTRLTVT.

This sequence joins TRBV10-1 and TRBJ1-5; no reliable D call. The CDR3 runs to 13 residues. Germline CDR1 WNHNN, CDR2 SYGVQD (reference sequence). Trimming shortened V by 2 bases and J by 4 bases, and 6 bases separated the two germline ends. The CDR3 DNA reads TGCGCCAGCAGTGAGAGGGTGAATCAGCCCCAGCATTTT. Translation gives CASSERVNQPQHF.

The chain employs TRBV19 and TRBJ2-1, with 12 positions matching TRBD1. Germline V gene sequence: CDR1 LNHDA, CDR2 SQIVND (reference sequence). The CDR3 has 15 residues. Losses at the gene ends were 3 bases for V and 9 bases for J; bases not matched to a gene: 6. CDR3: CASSMGTGGRSEQFF. The CDR3, as DNA: TGTGCCAGTAGTATGGGGACAGGGGGCCGGAGTGAGCAGTTCTTC.

V is TRBV5-4 and J is TRBJ2-7; 13 bases map to TRBD2. Germline CDR1 and CDR2: SGHNT and YYREEE (reference sequence). The CDR3 is made up of 15 amino acids. Germline trimming cut 4 bases from V and 3 bases from J; bases unmatched to any gene: 4. This CDR3 is CASSTGTSGIYEQYF. CDR3 sequence (DNA): TGTGCCAGCAGCACTGGGACTAGCGGGATCTACGAGCAGTACTTC.